This T cell receptor (beta chain) was sequenced during a study of T cell responses to AZD1222 COVID-19 vaccine. Study-wide results and limits: In all cases, repertoires were sampled only after the peak T cell response. White British people made up most donors, females outnumbered males, and clonal diversity was possibly underestimated.

Some clones are missing from TCRdb's copy, which holds only in-frame ones; the method was immunoSEQ multiplex PCR. The sample holds under 150,000 clones; roughly 88% are singletons and the top ten take around 20%. Notes on this clone: Antigen unknown.

The CDR3 is made up of 14 amino acids. Per the germline V gene, CDR1 is LGHDT and CDR2 is YNNKEL (reference sequence). The V and J ends lost 4 bases and 5 bases respectively, with 12 bases between them. This sequence joins TRBV3-1 (or the pseudogene TRBV3-2) and TRBJ1-5; a weak D match, TRBD1 (5 bases). This TCR was sampled from an adult in good health. Sequencing was performed on peripheral blood, taken on day 0 of MenACWY control vaccination. The CDR3 bases are TGTGCCAGCAGCCCCCGGGCAGGGTATCAGCCCCAGCATTTT. Protein sequence: CASSPRAGYQPQHF.